The 20 T cell receptor beta chains in this list originate from one sample, sequenced in a study of T cells in Graves' hyperthyroidism and ophthalmopathy. Amplified TCR beta CDR3 regions came from RNA transcripts. Researchers ran a first-round RT-PCR on the TCR CDR3 using the HTBI primer set. Each CDR3 protein is one row after TCRdb ran MiXCR on the multiplex PCR reads. The sample carries hundreds of thousands of distinct CDR3 sequences, approximately 13% recorded once. The sample was blood. The receptors were gathered from a woman between 18 and 30 years old with Graves' hyperthyroidism.

This clonotype was picked up many times. The rearrangement links TRBV20-1 to TRBJ2-7; D is possibly TRBD1 or TRBD2 (5 bases each). CDR1 DFQATT and CDR2 SNEGSKA come from the germline V gene (reference sequence). The CDR3 runs 13 residues. V lost 0 bases, J lost 3 bases, and 9 bases lay in between. The CDR3 DNA reads as TGCAGTGCTAGAGATGCGAGGGGCTACGAGCAGTACTTC. It translates to CSARDARGYEQYF.

This clonotype was seen many times. The chain carries TRBV7-6 and TRBJ1-1; D unclear. Between the trimmed V and J ends, which lost 5 bases and 0 bases, there was a span of 7 bases. From germline, CDR1 is SGHVS and CDR2 FNYEAQ. CDR3 length equals 13 residues. The CDR3 is CASSNLMNTEAFF. Here the CDR3 DNA reads TGTGCCAGCAGCAACCTAATGAACACTGAAGCTTTCTTT.

The rearrangement links TRBV2 to TRBJ1-4; possibly TRBD1 for D (5 bases). Trimming stripped 6 bases from V and 4 bases from J, with 15 bases between. The CDR3 is made up of 15 amino acids. Germline CDR1 SNHLY, CDR2 FYNNEI. The CDR3 DNA reads as TGTGCCAGCAGGAGGGAAGGGGCCCTTAATGAAAAACTGTTTTTT. Its protein is CASRREGALNEKLFF.

This clonotype was counted many times. The rearrangement links TRBV18 to TRBJ2-5, with 14 bases matching TRBD2. Trimming at V came to 6 bases and at J to 4 bases, leaving 7 bases not matched to a gene. This CDR3 region has 16 residues. Per germline, CDR1 KGHSH and CDR2 LQKENI. CDR3 DNA: TGTGCCAGCTCGCCCAGCGGGACTAGCGGGAGAGAGACCCAGTACTTC. As protein: CASSPSGTSGRETQYF. The full variable domain, completed using reference TRBV18 and TRBJ2-5, is NAGVMQNPRHLVRRRGQEARLRCSPMKGHSHVYWYRQLPEEGLKFMVYLQKENIIDESGMPKERFSAEFPKEGPSILRIQQVVRGDSAAYFCASSPSGTSGRETQYFGPGTRLLVL.

At least ten counts were recorded for this clonotype. This chain joins TRBV4-2 and TRBJ1-1; D is undetermined. CDR3 length equals 13 residues. CDR1 and CDR2 from the germline V gene are LGHNA and YNFKEQ. The V gene lost 0 bases and the J gene lost 4 bases, with 6 bases spanning the gap. DNA for the CDR3: TGTGCCAGCAGCCAAGAAACCGGCACTGAAGCTTTCTTT. As protein: CASSQETGTEAFF.

This clonotype was detected many times. This sequence joins TRBV4-3 and TRBJ2-1; 8 nucleotides line up with TRBD1. Unmatched junction bases numbered 9, after V lost 0 bases and J lost 8 bases. The CDR3 runs to 16 residues. From germline, CDR1 is LGHNA and CDR2 YSLEER. CDR3: CASSQEEDRGVHEQFF. As DNA, the CDR3 is TGCGCCAGCAGCCAAGAGGAAGACAGGGGTGTCCATGAGCAGTTCTTC.

This clonotype was observed at least ten times. At one of its ends the junction is not consistent with the germline gene, which may arise from a read error. The chain couples TRBV7-2 to TRBJ2-1; D is perhaps TRBD1 or TRBD2 (6 bases each). This CDR3 comprises 14 residues. Germline-derived CDR1 and CDR2 are SGHTA and FQGNSA. The CDR3: CASSLVGGNNEQFF. CDR3 in DNA: TGCGCCAGCAGCTTGGTCGGGGGCAACAATGAGCAGTTCTTC.

This clonotype appeared many times. The chain links TRBV18 to TRBJ2-7; D is unresolved. The germline V gene has CDR1 KGHSH and CDR2 LQKENI. Trimming cost V 3 bases and J 2 bases, with 14 bases left between them. The CDR3 is 15 residues long. CDR3 region: CASSPSSRETYEQYF. In DNA, the CDR3 is TGTGCCAGCTCACCGTCAAGCAGAGAAACCTACGAGCAGTACTTC.

This clonotype has only a few counts. This chain links TRBV9 with TRBJ2-1; D perhaps matches TRBD2 (5 bases). Germline-derived CDR1 and CDR2 are SGDLS and YYNGEE. The CDR3 runs to 16 residues. Trimming shortened V by 0 bases and J by 4 bases, and 14 bases separated the two germline ends. This chain's CDR3 is CASSVDWQGGYNEQFF. The CDR3 nucleotides read TGTGCCAGCAGCGTAGATTGGCAAGGAGGTTACAATGAGCAGTTCTTC.

This clonotype was picked up many times. The gene calls are TRBV12-3 or TRBV12-4 and TRBJ2-3; 8 bases are shared with TRBD2. The CDR3 consists of 17 residues. Losses at the gene ends were 5 bases for V and 2 bases for J; bases not matched to a gene: 12. The CDR3 region has the DNA TGTGCCAGCAGTGGGGGGCGGGGGGCTATAACCACAGATACGCAGTATTTT. Amino acid sequence: CASSGGRGAITTDTQYF.

This clonotype was detected a few times. The genes are TRBV14 and TRBJ1-3; 8 bases match TRBD1. The CDR3 has 14 residues. Germline V gene sequence: CDR1 SGHDN, CDR2 FVKESK. Germline trimming cut 6 bases from V and 2 bases from J; bases unmatched to any gene: 3. Written as DNA, the CDR3 is TGTGCCAGCAGACAGGGGGGAACTGGAAACACCATATATTTT. Translated: CASRQGGTGNTIYF.

This clonotype was detected many times. This rearrangement joins TRBV9 to TRBJ2-3; 10 nucleotides line up with TRBD1. Germline loops: CDR1 SGDLS, CDR2 YYNGEE. Trimming cost V 3 bases and J 4 bases; bases outside gene matches: 5. CDR3 length equals 15 residues. The CDR3 nucleotides are TGTGCCAGCAGCGCCGGACAGGGGGAAGCAGATACGCAGTATTTT. This codes for CASSAGQGEADTQYF.

This clonotype has at least ten counts. V and J are TRBV28 and TRBJ2-5, with D uncertain. Trimming cost V 4 bases and J 5 bases, with 8 bases left between them. Germline CDR1 MDHEN, CDR2 SYDVKM. The CDR3 has 12 residues. CDR3 DNA sequence: TGTGCCAGCAGTTCAGTGAGTGAGACCCAGTACTTC. Protein sequence: CASSSVSETQYF.

This clonotype showed up just a few times. As DNA, the CDR3 is TGTGCCAGTAGTATAATGGTTAATCAGCCCCAGCATTTT. Protein: CASSIMVNQPQHF. The V and J genes are TRBV19 and TRBJ1-5, with unresolved D. Germline V gives CDR1 LNHDA, CDR2 SQIVND (reference sequence). This CDR3 is built from 13 residues. The ends were cut back, 2 bases at V and 4 bases at J, with 6 bases in the middle.

The chain joins TRBV2 to TRBJ2-2; a possible D gene is TRBD2 (5 bases). Germline lookup yields CDR1 SNHLY and CDR2 FYNNEI. With 7 bases removed from V and 2 bases from J, the gap between germline ends came to 11 bases. The CDR3 consists of 14 residues. CDR3: CASIEGRNTGELFF. Here the CDR3 DNA reads TGTGCCAGCATCGAGGGTCGTAACACCGGGGAGCTGTTTTTT.

The genes are TRBV20-1 and TRBJ1-2; D is ambiguous. Per germline, CDR1 DFQATT and CDR2 SNEGSKA (reference sequence). V lost 3 bases, J lost 0 bases, and 11 bases lay in between. CDR3 length: 14 residues. The CDR3 bases are TGCAGTGCTAGTGGGTCAGCGCCTAACTATGGCTACACCTTC. Encoded protein: CSASGSAPNYGYTF.

There are many counts of this clonotype. V usage is TRBV28 and J usage is TRBJ2-7, with 7 positions matching TRBD2. From germline, CDR1 is MDHEN and CDR2 SYDVKM. CDR3 length: 15 residues. The V segment lost 5 bases and the J segment 6 bases; nucleotides outside the gene matches: 13. The DNA of the CDR3 is TGTGCCAGCAGTCTACACCATCTTAGCGGGCGCGAGCAGTACTTC. It translates to CASSLHHLSGREQYF.

The table lists this clonotype with many counts. V is TRBV28 and J is TRBJ1-3, with D unclear. The CDR3 is 13 amino acids. V was trimmed by 9 bases and J by 2 bases, leaving 11 bases between them. Germline V gives CDR1 MDHEN, CDR2 SYDVKM. As DNA, the CDR3 is TGTGCCAGTCTCCGGGCTCCTGGAAACACCATATATTTT. Translating it yields CASLRAPGNTIYF.

This clonotype was counted at least ten times. This chain connects TRBV7-2 to TRBJ2-2; D is uncertain. The CDR3 runs to 14 residues. V was trimmed by 5 bases and J by 6 bases, leaving 13 bases between them. CDR1 is SGHTA, CDR2 FQGNSA, per germline. As DNA, the CDR3 is TGTGCCAGCAGCCCTATGGCGATTGCCGGGGAGCTGTTTTTT. It encodes CASSPMAIAGELFF. Drawing the rest from reference TRBV7-2 and TRBJ2-2, the complete variable domain is GAGVSQSPSNKVTEKGKDVELRCDPISGHTALYWYRQSLGQGLEFLIYFQGNSAPDKSGLPSDRFSAERTGGSVSTLTIQRTQQEDSAVYLCASSPMAIAGELFFGEGSRLTVL.

A word on this clonotype: With a much larger clone just one base away, this may be a read error. This chain connects TRBV27 to TRBJ1-2; D is unresolved. Germline CDR1 and CDR2: MNHEY and SMNVEV (reference sequence). V was cut by 5 bases and J by 8 bases, with 18 bases left in between. The CDR3 spans 14 residues. The CDR3 here is CASSPYSRIEGYTF. CDR3 DNA: TGTGCCAGCAGTCCCTACTCGAGGATCGAGGGCTACACCTTC.